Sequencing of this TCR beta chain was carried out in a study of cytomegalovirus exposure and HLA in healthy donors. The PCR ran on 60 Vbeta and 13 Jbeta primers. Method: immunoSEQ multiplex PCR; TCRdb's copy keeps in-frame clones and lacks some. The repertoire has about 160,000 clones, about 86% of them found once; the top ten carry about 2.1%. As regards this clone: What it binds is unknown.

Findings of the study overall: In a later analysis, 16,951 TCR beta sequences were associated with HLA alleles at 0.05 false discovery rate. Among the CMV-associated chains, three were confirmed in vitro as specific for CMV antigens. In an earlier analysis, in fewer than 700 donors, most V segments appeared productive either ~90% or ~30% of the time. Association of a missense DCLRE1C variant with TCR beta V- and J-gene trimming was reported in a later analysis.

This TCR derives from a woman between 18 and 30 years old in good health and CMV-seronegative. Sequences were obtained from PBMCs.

This CDR3 reads CASSVTRGTTGELFF. As DNA, the CDR3 is TGTGCCAGCAGCGTTACCAGGGGCACCACCGGGGAGCTGTTTTTT. V and J are TRBV27 and TRBJ2-2; D may be TRBD1 (6 bases). The CDR3 runs to 15 residues. V lost 6 bases, J lost 4 bases, and 15 bases lay in between. CDR1 MNHEY and CDR2 SMNVEV come from the germline V gene (reference sequence).